The clone carrying this TCR beta chain was picked up many times. Its antigen is as yet unknown. The data derive from a study of CD8+CD57+ T cells in acquired aplastic anemia. Study summary: Mean DNA quantity obtained from sorted CD4+ and CD8+ cells was approximately 3 ug. Study-level findings and limits: About 30 was the count of CD8+ CDR3 sequences that patients shared with controls. In CD8+ cells, Simpson's diversity showed no significant difference between patients and controls.

Sequencing involved patients with CD8+CD57+ cell expansion previously shown by flow cytometry. The enrolled patients all had severe acquired aplastic anemia. Genomic DNA acted as the template from which TCR beta VDJ combination and CDR3 sequence profiling were carried out. TCRdb re-analysed the reads in MiXCR, keeping a single row per CDR3 protein. The table includes approximately 130,000 distinct CDR3 sequences, almost 40% detected once. This sequence originates from a human donor with aplastic anemia. Input material: sorted CD4+, CD8+, or CD8+CD57+ T cells (not recorded which) from PBMCs.

The CDR3, as DNA: TGTGCCAGTAGAGTGGCCGGAAGGAGGACAGGGACGCACAATGAGCAGTTCTTC. Translated: CASRVAGRRTGTHNEQFF. The rearrangement uses TRBV19 and TRBJ2-1; 8 nucleotides match TRBD1. Germline CDR1 and CDR2: LNHDA and SQIVND (reference sequence). The CDR3 spans 18 residues. With 6 bases clipped from V and 5 bases from J, the junction kept 18 bases outside the gene matches.